This passage covers 24 T cell receptor beta chains from one sample sequenced in a study of PD-L1 blockade in urothelial cancer. Data came from immunoSEQ multiplex PCR; TCRdb stores just in-frame clones and leaves some out. The sample contains about 41,000 clones, roughly 85% of which appear only once. Time point noted: peripheral blood 6 weeks after treatment start. The sequencing used PBMCs, collected around atezolizumab (anti-PD-L1) treatment. All receptors come from an older man with urothelial cancer.

The chain is built from TRBV6-5 and TRBJ1-1; no firm D call. CDR3 size: 16 residues. Trimming shortened V by 1 base and J by 0 bases, and 12 bases separated the two germline ends. The V gene's germline CDR1 is MNHEY and CDR2 SVGAGI. CDR3 DNA sequence: TGTGCCAGCAGTTACTTGGCAACCCGTCTGAACACTGAAGCTTTCTTT. Amino acids: CASSYLATRLNTEAFF.

The chain uses TRBV5-4 and TRBJ2-1; D not certain. Trimming pared 1 base from V and 2 bases from J, leaving 4 bases between. Germline assignment: CDR1 SGHNT and CDR2 YYREEE (reference sequence). CDR3 size: 13 residues. The CDR3 DNA sequence: TGTGCCAGCAGCTTGAGAGCCTACAATGAGCAGTTCTTC. Its protein is CASSLRAYNEQFF.

The chain carries TRBV28 and TRBJ1-2, with 9 bases fitting TRBD1. Germline V lookup: CDR1 MDHEN, CDR2 SYDVKM. This CDR3 spans 15 amino acids. V was pared by 5 bases and J by 7 bases, with 11 bases of the junction left unmatched. In DNA form, the CDR3 reads TGTGCCAGCAGTCCCCCAGGACAGGGGAGGGGTGGCTACACCTTC. Translating it yields CASSPPGQGRGGYTF.

The CDR3 nucleotides read TGTGCCAGCAGTGGACCCCCTCGAGTGGGGGGAACTTATGGCTACACCTTC. Its translation is CASSGPPRVGGTYGYTF. The chain is built from TRBV6-1 and TRBJ1-2; tentatively, D is TRBD1 (5 bases). Looked up from germline, CDR1 is MNHNS and CDR2 is SASEGT. The CDR3 is 17 amino acids. Trimming removed 4 bases at V and 5 bases at J, with 23 bases between.

The sample holds a few counts of this clone. The V and J genes are TRBV7-9 and TRBJ2-5, with TRBD2 as a possible D gene (6 bases). The CDR3 sequence is 15 residues long. V lost 3 bases and J 2 bases, leaving 13 bases between the germline ends. Germline lookup yields CDR1 SEHNR and CDR2 FQNEAQ (reference sequence). In DNA, the CDR3 is TGTGCCAGCAGCTTTAGTGGCGGGGCACAAGAGACCCAGTACTTC. Its translation is CASSFSGGAQETQYF.

The CDR3 protein is CASSLDRGQTQYF. The CDR3 region has the DNA TGTGCCAGCAGTTTGGACAGGGGCCAGACCCAGTACTTC. The J gene is TRBJ2-5, the V gene TRBV28; TRBD1 agrees at 9 bases. The CDR3 is made up of 13 amino acids. Germline CDR1 reads MDHEN; CDR2 reads SYDVKM. V trimming: 3 bases; J trimming: 6 bases; junction bases outside the gene matches: 2.

The V gene is TRBV7-9, the J gene TRBJ1-6, with TRBD1 as a possible D gene (5 bases). V dropped 4 bases and J dropped 10 bases, with 14 bases sitting between them. The CDR3 loop spans 14 amino acids. The germline CDR1 and CDR2 sequences are SEHNR and FQNEAQ (reference sequence). The CDR3 coding sequence is TGTGCCAGCAGCTCAGGGTTTGTACGATCACCCCTCCACTTT. This translates into CASSSGFVRSPLHF.

This rearrangement joins TRBV28 to TRBJ2-4, with TRBD2 matching over 10 bases. The CDR3 extends over 18 amino acids. CDR1 is MDHEN and CDR2 is SYDVKM in the germline V gene. V trimming: 0 bases; J trimming: 1 base; junction bases outside the gene matches: 6. The CDR3 spells CASSLWASGSAAKNIQYF. For the CDR3, the DNA is TGTGCCAGCAGTTTATGGGCTAGCGGGAGCGCGGCCAAAAACATTCAGTACTTC.

This chain connects TRBV6-6 to TRBJ2-5; perhaps TRBD2 as D (6 bases). The CDR3 is 15 amino acids. V was clipped by 5 bases and J by 6 bases, with 19 bases between them. From germline, CDR1 is MNHNY and CDR2 SVGAGI (reference sequence). The CDR3 DNA reads as TGTGCCAGCAGTCCTGGGCAGGGAGGTGAGAAGACCCAGTACTTC. It yields the protein CASSPGQGGEKTQYF.

This clone was counted a single time. This rearrangement joins TRBV18 to TRBJ1-2; D unresolved. The germline V and J ends were trimmed by 3 bases and 8 bases, with 16 bases remaining between them. The CDR3 consists of 14 residues. CDR1 is KGHSH and CDR2 is LQKENI in the germline V gene. The CDR3 sequence: CASSPPQDARGYTF. DNA of the CDR3: TGTGCCAGCTCACCCCCTCAAGATGCGAGGGGCTACACCTTC.

The DNA of the CDR3 is TGCGCCAGCAGCCCAGACTCGGACAGGACCTACGAGCAGTACTTC. Its protein is CASSPDSDRTYEQYF. The chain joins TRBV5-1 to TRBJ2-7; TRBD1 matches 7 bases. Per germline, CDR1 SGHRS and CDR2 YFSETQ. The CDR3 spans 15 residues. With 4 bases clipped from V and 2 bases from J, the junction kept 9 bases outside the gene matches.

The chain combines TRBV14 with TRBJ2-7; 9 bases map to TRBD2. Germline lookup yields CDR1 SGHDN and CDR2 FVKESK. The CDR3 consists of 20 residues. Unmatched junction bases numbered 18, after V lost 3 bases and J lost 0 bases. The CDR3 region is CASSHLGGGASSGNSYEQYF. CDR3 in DNA: TGTGCCAGCAGCCACCTCGGAGGAGGGGCTTCTAGCGGGAACTCCTACGAGCAGTACTTC.

This chain links TRBV4-1 with TRBJ2-7, with D unclear. Trimming pared 1 base from V and 0 bases from J, leaving 10 bases between. The V gene's germline CDR1 is MGHRA and CDR2 YSYEKL. The CDR3 extends over 15 amino acids. The DNA of the CDR3 is TGCGCCAGCAGCCAAGGGGCCCTAAGCTCCTACGAGCAGTACTTC. Amino acid sequence: CASSQGALSSYEQYF.

The chain links TRBV9 to TRBJ2-2; the match to TRBD2 covers 9 bases. Per germline, CDR1 SGDLS and CDR2 YYNGEE. The CDR3 runs to 18 residues. V lost 0 bases to trimming and J lost 6 bases; unmatched junction nucleotides: 12. The CDR3 DNA is TGTGCCAGCAGCGTAGCGCCCGGACTAGCGCGAGGTGCCGGGGAGCTGTTTTTT. Its protein product is CASSVAPGLARGAGELFF.

The chain is built from TRBV28 and TRBJ1-2; 10 nucleotides match TRBD1. The CDR3 is 14 amino acids. CDR1 is MDHEN and CDR2 is SYDVKM in the germline V gene. Trimming took 5 bases from V and 5 from J; bases not matched to a gene: 5. CDR3 sequence: CASSPDRGLYGYTF. The CDR3 coding sequence is TGTGCCAGCAGTCCCGACAGGGGGCTGTATGGCTACACCTTC.

On this clone itself: Other nucleotide sequences from this sample produce the same CDR3. The J gene is TRBJ1-5, the V gene TRBV25-1; TRBD1 matches at 7 bases. Germline loops: CDR1 MGHDK, CDR2 SYGVNS. The ends lost 5 bases at V and 3 bases at J; junction bases unmatched: 10. CDR3 length equals 16 residues. The CDR3 DNA follows: TGTGCCAGCAGTAGAGTTCGGGACAGACTCAATCAGCCCCAGCATTTT. This codes for CASSRVRDRLNQPQHF. Full variable domain (rest looked up from reference TRBV25-1 and TRBJ1-5): EADIYQTPRYLVIGTGKKITLECSQTMGHDKMYWYQQDPGMELHLIHYSYGVNSTEKGDLSSESTVSRIRTEHFPLTLESARPSHTSQYLCASSRVRDRLNQPQHFGDGTRLSIL.

V gene TRBV5-1 combines with J gene TRBJ1-4; TRBD1 agrees at 7 bases. Germline CDR1 is SGHRS and CDR2 is YFSETQ. This CDR3 has 13 amino acids. With V trimmed by 3 bases and J by 7 bases, 3 bases remained unmatched. Here the CDR3 DNA reads TGCGCCAGCAGCTACAGGGGAGGTGAAAAACTGTTTTTT. Protein: CASSYRGGEKLFF.

This chain connects TRBV5-1 to TRBJ2-7; 9 nucleotides match TRBD2. The CDR3 sequence is 15 residues long. Trimming cost V 2 bases and J 3 bases; bases outside gene matches: 6. Germline values: CDR1 SGHRS, CDR2 YFSETQ. DNA of the CDR3: TGCGCCAGCAGCTTTAGTAGCGGGAGCGACTACGAGCAGTACTTC. As protein: CASSFSSGSDYEQYF.

The chain is built from TRBV10-1 and TRBJ2-7; D might be TRBD2 (6 bases). CDR3 length: 13 residues. Trimming left V 10 bases short and J 5 bases short, with 18 bases between. Per germline, CDR1 WNHNN and CDR2 SYGVQD (reference sequence). The CDR3 DNA sequence: TGCGCCACTTCCAGGGACTCTTGGAACGAGCAGTACTTC. It codes for CATSRDSWNEQYF.

The chain is built from TRBV15 and TRBJ1-1; TRBD1 matches at 7 bases. CDR1 is LNHNV and CDR2 is YYDKDF in the germline V gene (reference sequence). J lost 5 bases, V lost 6 bases, and 6 bases had no gene match. CDR3 length: 13 amino acids. The CDR3 region has the DNA TGTGCCACCAGAGTACAGGGGAGTACTGAAGCTTTCTTT. It codes for CATRVQGSTEAFF. The variable domain in full, with the rest retrieved from reference TRBV15 and TRBJ1-1, is DAMVIQNPRYQVTQFGKPVTLSCSQTLNHNVMYWYQQKSSQAPKLLFHYYDKDFNNEADTPDNFQSRRPNTSFCFLDIRSPGLGDTAMYLCATRVQGSTEAFFGQGTRLTVV.

This chain links TRBV7-3 with TRBJ2-3; unclear D gene. This CDR3 has 15 residues. V dropped 3 bases and J dropped 0 bases, with 10 bases sitting between them. Germline CDR1 and CDR2: SGHTA and FQGTGA. CDR3 bases: TGTGCCAGCAGCTTCCTCCCTTCTAGCACAGATACGCAGTATTTT. Translation: CASSFLPSSTDTQYF.

In this sample, this clone turned up a few times. The V call is TRBV18, the J call TRBJ1-4, with a weak D call TRBD1 (5 bases). CDR3 length equals 13 residues. Germline CDR1 is KGHSH and CDR2 is LQKENI. The germline V and J ends were trimmed by 9 bases and 4 bases, with 12 bases remaining between them. The DNA for the CDR3 is TGTGCCAGTCAAGACAGTCTTAATGAAAAACTGTTTTTT. It specifies CASQDSLNEKLFF.

CDR3 amino acids: CAWSRRGLYNEQFF. The CDR3 region has the DNA TGTGCCTGGAGTAGGAGGGGCCTTTACAATGAGCAGTTCTTC. The chain joins TRBV30 to TRBJ2-1; TRBD2 is a possible D gene (6 bases). V was clipped by 2 bases and J by 4 bases, with 12 bases between them. The CDR3 has 14 residues. Germline V gene lookup returns CDR1 GTSNPN and CDR2 SVGIG (reference sequence).

J is TRBJ2-5 and V is TRBV10-3, with 7 bases matching TRBD1. Germline V CDR1 and CDR2: ENHRY, SYGVKD. The CDR3 has 16 amino acids. The trim removed 3 bases at V and 5 bases at J, leaving 12 bases unmatched. The CDR3, as DNA: TGTGCCATCAGTGATCTGAAGGGGGCTGCAACGGAGACCCAGTACTTC. Translated: CAISDLKGAATETQYF.